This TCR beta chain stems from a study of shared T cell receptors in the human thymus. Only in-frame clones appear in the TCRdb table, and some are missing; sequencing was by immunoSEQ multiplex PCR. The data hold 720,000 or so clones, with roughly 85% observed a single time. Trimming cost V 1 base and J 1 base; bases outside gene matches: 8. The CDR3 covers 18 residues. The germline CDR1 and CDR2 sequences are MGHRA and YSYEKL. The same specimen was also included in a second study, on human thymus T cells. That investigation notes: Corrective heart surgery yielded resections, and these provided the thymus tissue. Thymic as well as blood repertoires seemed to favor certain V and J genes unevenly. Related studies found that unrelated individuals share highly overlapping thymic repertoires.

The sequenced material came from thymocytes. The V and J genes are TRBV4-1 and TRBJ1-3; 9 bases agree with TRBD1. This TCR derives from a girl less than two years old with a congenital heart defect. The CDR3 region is CASSQGWTGEESGNTIYF. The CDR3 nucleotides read TGCGCCAGCAGCCAAGGCTGGACAGGGGAAGAATCTGGAAACACCATATATTTT.